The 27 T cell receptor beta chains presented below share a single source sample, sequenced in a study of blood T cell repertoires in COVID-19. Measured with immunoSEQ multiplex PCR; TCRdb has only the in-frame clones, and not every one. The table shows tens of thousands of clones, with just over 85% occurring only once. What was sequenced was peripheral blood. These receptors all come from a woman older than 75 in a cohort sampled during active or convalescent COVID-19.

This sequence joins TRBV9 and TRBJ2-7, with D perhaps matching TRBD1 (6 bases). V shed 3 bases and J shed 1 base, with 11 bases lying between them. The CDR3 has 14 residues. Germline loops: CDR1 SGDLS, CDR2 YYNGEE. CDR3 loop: CASSADRWSYEQYF. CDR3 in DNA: TGTGCCAGCAGCGCCGACAGGTGGTCCTACGAGCAGTACTTC.

CDR3 in amino acids: CATSDLSLRGQYF. For the CDR3, the DNA is TGTGCCACCAGTGATTTGTCCCTTCGAGGGCAGTACTTC. The V and J genes are TRBV24-1 and TRBJ2-7; D not resolved. Germline CDR1 KGHDR, CDR2 SFDVKD. Trimming shortened V by 0 bases and J by 9 bases, and 11 bases separated the two germline ends. CDR3 length: 13 amino acids.

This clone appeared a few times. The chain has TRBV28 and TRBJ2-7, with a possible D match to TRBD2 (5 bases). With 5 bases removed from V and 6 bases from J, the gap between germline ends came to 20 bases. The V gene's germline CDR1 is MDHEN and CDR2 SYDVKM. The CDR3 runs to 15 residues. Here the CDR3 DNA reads TGTGCCAGCAGTCCCACCCCCCGGGGATCGGCCGAGCAGTACGTC. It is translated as CASSPTPRGSAEQYV.

The CDR3 nucleotides read TGTGCCAGCAGCCCACATTTCAGACTAGGGGGGGATGAGCAGTTCTTC. This encodes CASSPHFRLGGDEQFF. The J gene is TRBJ2-1, the V gene TRBV7-9; tentative D call: TRBD2 (7 bases). The germline gives CDR1 SEHNR, CDR2 FQNEAQ (reference sequence). The CDR3 is 16 residues long. With 5 bases removed from V and 8 bases from J, the gap between germline ends came to 22 bases.

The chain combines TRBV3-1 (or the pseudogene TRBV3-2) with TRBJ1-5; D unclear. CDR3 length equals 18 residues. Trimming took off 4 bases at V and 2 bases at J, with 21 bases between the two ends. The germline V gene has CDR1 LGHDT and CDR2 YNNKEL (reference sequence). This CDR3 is CASSRLATAARRNQPQHF. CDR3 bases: TGTGCCAGCAGCCGCCTAGCAACGGCCGCGCGACGCAATCAGCCCCAGCATTTT.

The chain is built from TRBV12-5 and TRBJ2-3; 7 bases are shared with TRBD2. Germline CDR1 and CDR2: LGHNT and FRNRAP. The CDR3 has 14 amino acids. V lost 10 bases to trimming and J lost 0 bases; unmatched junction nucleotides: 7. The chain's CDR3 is CATSPSGSTDTQYF. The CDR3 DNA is TGTGCTACCTCCCCTAGCGGAAGCACAGATACGCAGTATTTT.

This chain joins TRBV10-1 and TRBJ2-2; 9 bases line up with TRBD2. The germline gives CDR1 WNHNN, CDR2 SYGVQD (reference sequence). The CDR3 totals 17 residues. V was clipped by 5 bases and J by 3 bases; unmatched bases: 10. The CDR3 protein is CASSPESGGRDTGELFF. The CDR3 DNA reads TGCGCCAGCAGTCCCGAGTCCGGCGGGAGGGACACCGGGGAGCTGTTTTTT.

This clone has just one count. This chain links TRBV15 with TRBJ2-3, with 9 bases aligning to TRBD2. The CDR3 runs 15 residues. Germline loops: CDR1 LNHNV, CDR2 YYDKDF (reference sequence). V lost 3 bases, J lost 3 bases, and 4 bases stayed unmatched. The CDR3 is CATSSLAGTTDTQYF. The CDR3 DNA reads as TGTGCCACCAGCAGTCTAGCGGGAACGACAGATACGCAGTATTTT. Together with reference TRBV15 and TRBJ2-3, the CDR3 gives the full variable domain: DAMVIQNPRYQVTQFGKPVTLSCSQTLNHNVMYWYQQKSSQAPKLLFHYYDKDFNNEADTPDNFQSRRPNTSFCFLDIRSPGLGDTAMYLCATSSLAGTTDTQYFGPGTRLTVL.

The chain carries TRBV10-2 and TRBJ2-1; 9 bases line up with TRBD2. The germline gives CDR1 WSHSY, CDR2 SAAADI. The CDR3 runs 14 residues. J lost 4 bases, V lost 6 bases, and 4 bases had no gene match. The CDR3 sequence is CASSRAGGYNEQFF. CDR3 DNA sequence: TGCGCCAGCAGCCGAGCGGGAGGATACAATGAGCAGTTCTTC.

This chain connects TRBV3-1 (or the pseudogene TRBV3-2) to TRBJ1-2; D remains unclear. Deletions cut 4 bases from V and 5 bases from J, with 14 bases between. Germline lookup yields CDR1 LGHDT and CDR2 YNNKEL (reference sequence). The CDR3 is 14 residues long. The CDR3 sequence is CASSPGAVGYGYTF. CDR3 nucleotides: TGTGCCAGCAGCCCTGGCGCGGTCGGGTATGGCTACACCTTC.

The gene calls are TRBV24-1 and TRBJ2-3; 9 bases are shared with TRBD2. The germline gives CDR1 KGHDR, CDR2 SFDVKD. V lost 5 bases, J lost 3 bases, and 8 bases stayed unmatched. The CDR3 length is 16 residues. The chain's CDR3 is CATSGLLAGETDTQYF. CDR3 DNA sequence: TGTGCCACCAGTGGTTTATTAGCGGGAGAAACAGATACGCAGTATTTT.

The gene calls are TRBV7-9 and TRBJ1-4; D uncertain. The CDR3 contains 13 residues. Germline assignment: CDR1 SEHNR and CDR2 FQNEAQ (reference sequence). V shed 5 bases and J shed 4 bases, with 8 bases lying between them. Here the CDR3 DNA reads TGTGCCAGCAGCGCTGGCAATAATGAAAAACTGTTTTTT. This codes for CASSAGNNEKLFF.

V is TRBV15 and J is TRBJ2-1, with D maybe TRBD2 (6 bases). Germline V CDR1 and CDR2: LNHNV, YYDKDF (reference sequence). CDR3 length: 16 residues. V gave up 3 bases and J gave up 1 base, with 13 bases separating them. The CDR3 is CATSRRGLRSYNEQFF. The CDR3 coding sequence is TGTGCCACCAGCAGGCGGGGATTGCGGTCCTACAATGAGCAGTTCTTC.

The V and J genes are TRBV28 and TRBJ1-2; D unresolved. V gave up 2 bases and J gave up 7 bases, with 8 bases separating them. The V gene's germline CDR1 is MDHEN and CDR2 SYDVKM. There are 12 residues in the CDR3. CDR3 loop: CASSLIGSGYTF. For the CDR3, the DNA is TGTGCCAGCAGTTTAATCGGGTCTGGCTACACCTTC.

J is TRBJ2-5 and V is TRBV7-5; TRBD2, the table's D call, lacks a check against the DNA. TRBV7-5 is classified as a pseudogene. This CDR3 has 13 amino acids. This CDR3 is CAPRGAHQETQYF. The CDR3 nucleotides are TGTGCCCCCCGCGGGGCCCATCAAGAGACCCAGTACTTC.

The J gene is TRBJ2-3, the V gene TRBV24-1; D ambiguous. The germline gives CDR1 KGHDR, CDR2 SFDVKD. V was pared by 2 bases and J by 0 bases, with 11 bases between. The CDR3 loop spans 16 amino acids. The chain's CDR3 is CATSDWSHPSTDTQYF. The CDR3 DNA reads TGTGCCACCAGTGATTGGTCACACCCTAGCACAGATACGCAGTATTTT.

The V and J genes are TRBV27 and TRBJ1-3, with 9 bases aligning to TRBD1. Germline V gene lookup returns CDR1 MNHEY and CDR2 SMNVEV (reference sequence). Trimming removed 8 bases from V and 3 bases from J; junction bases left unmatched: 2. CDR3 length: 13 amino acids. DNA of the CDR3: TGTGCCAGCGGACAGGGGTATGGAAACACCATATATTTT. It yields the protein CASGQGYGNTIYF.

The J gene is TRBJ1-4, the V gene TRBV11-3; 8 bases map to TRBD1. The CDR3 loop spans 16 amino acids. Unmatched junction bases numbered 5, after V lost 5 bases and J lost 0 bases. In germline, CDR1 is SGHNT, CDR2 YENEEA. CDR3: CASSLGQGATNEKLFF. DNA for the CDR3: TGTGCCAGCAGCCTAGGACAGGGTGCAACTAATGAAAAACTGTTTTTT.

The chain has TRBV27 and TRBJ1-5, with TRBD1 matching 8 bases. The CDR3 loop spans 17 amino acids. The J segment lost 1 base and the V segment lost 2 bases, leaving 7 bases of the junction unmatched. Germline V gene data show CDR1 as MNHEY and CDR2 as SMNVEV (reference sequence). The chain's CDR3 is CASSLGQGARSNQPQHF. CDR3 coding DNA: TGTGCCAGCAGTTTAGGGCAGGGGGCTAGAAGCAATCAGCCCCAGCATTTT.

The CDR3 DNA reads as TGTGCCAGTAGCACTAGCGGCTACAATGAGCAGTTCTTC. Translation gives CASSTSGYNEQFF. This sequence joins TRBV19 and TRBJ2-1, with 8 bases identical to TRBD2. Germline V gene lookup returns CDR1 LNHDA and CDR2 SQIVND (reference sequence). V lost 6 bases to trimming and J lost 3 bases; unmatched junction nucleotides: 1. CDR3 length: 13 residues.

CDR3 bases: TGTGCCAGCAGTTTGGGCAGGTTTAATGAAAAACTGTTTTTT. It encodes CASSLGRFNEKLFF. This chain uses TRBV28 with TRBJ1-4, with D uncertain. Per the germline V gene, CDR1 is MDHEN and CDR2 is SYDVKM. Trimming cost V 3 bases and J 4 bases, with 9 bases left between them. The length of the CDR3 is 14 residues. Complete variable domain (other parts from reference TRBV28 and TRBJ1-4): DVKVTQSSRYLVKRTGEKVFLECVQDMDHENMFWYRQDPGLGLRLIYFSYDVKMKEKGDIPEGYSVSREKKERFSLILESASTNQTSMYLCASSLGRFNEKLFFGSGTQLSVL.

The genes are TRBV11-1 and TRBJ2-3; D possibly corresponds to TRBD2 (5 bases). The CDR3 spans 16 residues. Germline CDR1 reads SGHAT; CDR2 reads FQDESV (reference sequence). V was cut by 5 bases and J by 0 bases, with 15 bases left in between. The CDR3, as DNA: TGTGCCAGCAGCAACGGGGTAGCGTCTAGCACAGATACGCAGTATTTT. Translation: CASSNGVASSTDTQYF.

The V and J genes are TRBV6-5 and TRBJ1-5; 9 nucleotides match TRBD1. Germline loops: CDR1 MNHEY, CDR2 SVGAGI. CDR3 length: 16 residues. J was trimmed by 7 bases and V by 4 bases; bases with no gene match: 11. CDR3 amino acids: CASSFAQDRGYQPQHF. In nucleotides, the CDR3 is TGTGCCAGCAGTTTTGCCCAGGACAGGGGTTACCAGCCCCAGCATTTT.

The CDR3: CSASEGQTEAFF. In nucleotides, the CDR3 is TGCAGTGCTAGTGAGGGCCAAACTGAAGCTTTCTTT. This chain connects TRBV20-1 to TRBJ1-1; D uncertain. V was cut by 3 bases and J by 5 bases, with 10 bases left in between. The CDR3 consists of 12 residues. Germline V gene sequence: CDR1 DFQATT, CDR2 SNEGSKA (reference sequence).

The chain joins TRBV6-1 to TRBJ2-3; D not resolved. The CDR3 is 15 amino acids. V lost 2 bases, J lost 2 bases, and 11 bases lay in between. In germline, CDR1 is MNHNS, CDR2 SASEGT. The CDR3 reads CASSEINLPTDTQYF. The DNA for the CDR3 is TGTGCCAGCAGTGAAATTAATCTCCCCACAGATACGCAGTATTTT.

CDR3 bases: TGTGCCAGCAGTTCCGACAGCCACACTGAAGCTTTCTTT. This sequence encodes CASSSDSHTEAFF. The chain joins TRBV12-3 or TRBV12-4 to TRBJ1-1, with a weak D call TRBD1 (5 bases). The CDR3 is 13 amino acids. The V end lost 4 bases, the J end lost 3 bases, and 9 bases lay between the germline ends.

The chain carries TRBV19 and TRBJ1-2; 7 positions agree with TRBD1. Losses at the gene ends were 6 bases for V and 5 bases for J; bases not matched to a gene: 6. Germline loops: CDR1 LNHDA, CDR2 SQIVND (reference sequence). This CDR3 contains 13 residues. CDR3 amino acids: CASSLDREYGYTF. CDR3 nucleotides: TGTGCCAGTAGCCTCGACAGGGAATATGGCTACACCTTC.